Listed here is a single T cell receptor (beta chain). One junction end does not reproduce the germline sequence, and a read error may be involved. This specimen belongs to a study of T cells in Graves' hyperthyroidism and ophthalmopathy. This CDR3 comprises 15 residues. From germline, CDR1 is ENHRY and CDR2 SYGVKD. The CDR3 regions of TCR beta were amplified from RNA transcripts. In the first-round RT-PCR of the TCR CDR3, the HTBI primer set was used. TCRdb recomputed calls from the multiplex PCR reads with MiXCR, one row per CDR3 protein. Here the sample spans 800,000 or so distinct CDR3 sequences, roughly 37% being singletons. Participants, patients aged 18 to 65, had newly diagnosed hyperthyroidism with a duration under 2 months.

The chain uses TRBV10-3 and TRBJ1-2, with a possible D match to TRBD1 (5 bases). The sequence was obtained from a man aged 18-30 years with Graves' hyperthyroidism. Sequenced input: blood. CDR3: CASSLITKGTYGYTF. In nucleotides, the CDR3 is TGTGCCAGCAGTTTGATAACGAAGGGGACCTATGGCTACACCTTC.